In this sample, the clone carrying this T cell receptor beta chain turned up once. The CDR3 length is 14 residues. Trimming removed 7 bases from V and 5 bases from J, with 14 bases in between. Per germline, CDR1 SNHLY and CDR2 FYNNEI. The data originate from a study of blood T cell repertoires in COVID-19. Study context: Some COVID-19 samples were acute and others convalescent; all came from the United States, Italy and Spain. In each case, the material was cDNA or gDNA derived from T cells, B-cell-depleted T cells, or PBMCs.

Original methodology: Estimated nucleated cell counts came from reference gene primer amplification. Measured with immunoSEQ multiplex PCR; TCRdb has only the in-frame clones, and not every one. That table furnishes V, J and clone size, whereas the DNA furnished D and trimming. The repertoire holds 150,000 or so clones, with almost 85% as singletons. This sequence originates from a human donor with acute or convalescent COVID-19. The donor label of this sample is uncertain. Sequenced: peripheral blood. The chain employs TRBV2 and TRBJ2-2, with D perhaps TRBD2 (6 bases). The CDR3 sequence is CASIRAGRTGELFF. The CDR3 DNA sequence: TGTGCCAGCATTCGGGCGGGGAGGACCGGGGAGCTGTTTTTT.